This passage covers 17 T cell receptor beta chains from one sample sequenced in a study of blood T cell repertoires in COVID-19. Profiling relied on immunoSEQ multiplex PCR, and the TCRdb table lists in-frame clones only, not all of them. Among tens of thousands of clones listed, approximately 86% were seen once. Sequencing was performed on peripheral blood. The origin of the receptors is a woman older than 75 with COVID-19, enrolled during active disease.

The chain has TRBV18 and TRBJ1-2; D remains unclear. Between the trimmed V and J ends, which lost 4 bases and 6 bases, there was a span of 12 bases. This CDR3 contains 13 residues. Germline assignment: CDR1 KGHSH and CDR2 LQKENI. CDR3 in amino acids: CASSRARTDGYTF. The CDR3 coding sequence is TGTGCCAGCTCACGGGCCCGAACGGATGGCTACACCTTC. The full variable domain, its missing parts supplied by reference TRBV18 and TRBJ1-2, is NAGVMQNPRHLVRRRGQEARLRCSPMKGHSHVYWYRQLPEEGLKFMVYLQKENIIDESGMPKERFSAEFPKEGPSILRIQQVVRGDSAAYFCASSRARTDGYTFGSGTRLTVV.

This chain connects TRBV19 to TRBJ2-5; 7 nucleotides match TRBD1. V lost 9 bases, J lost 5 bases, and 15 bases stayed unmatched. Germline V gene sequence: CDR1 LNHDA, CDR2 SQIVND (reference sequence). This CDR3 has 15 residues. The CDR3 DNA is TGTGCCAGCCAGAACAGGGGAAGATACGTGGAGACCCAGTACTTC. Protein product: CASQNRGRYVETQYF.

The V gene is TRBV11-2, the J gene TRBJ2-1; TRBD2 aligns across 12 bases. V trimming: 5 bases; J trimming: 5 bases; junction bases outside the gene matches: 1. The germline V gene has CDR1 SGHAT and CDR2 FQNNGV. This CDR3 spans 14 amino acids. The CDR3 nucleotides read TGTGCCAGCAGCCGGACTAGCGGGGACAATGAGCAGTTCTTC. Translating it yields CASSRTSGDNEQFF.

This rearrangement joins TRBV6-1 to TRBJ1-1, with D possibly TRBD1 on 6 matching bases. Trimming removed 2 bases from V and 8 bases from J, with 12 bases in between. Germline assignment: CDR1 MNHNS and CDR2 SASEGT. This CDR3 region has 13 residues. CDR3 in DNA: TGTGCCAGCAGTGAAAGGGCGAGGGGGGAAGCTTTCTTT. This translates into CASSERARGEAFF.

The V call is TRBV5-8, the J call TRBJ1-5; no clear D. The CDR3 covers 15 residues. Germline V lookup: CDR1 SGHTS, CDR2 YDEGEE. Trimming removed 3 bases at V and 0 bases at J, with 10 bases between. The CDR3 reads CASSSEAFSNQPQHF. CDR3 DNA sequence: TGTGCCAGCAGCTCTGAGGCCTTTAGCAATCAGCCCCAGCATTTT.

About this clone: Additional DNA sequences in this sample encode the identical CDR3. The chain links TRBV5-1 to TRBJ1-2, with TRBD1 as a possible D gene (5 bases). The CDR3 runs 13 residues. Germline CDR1 SGHRS, CDR2 YFSETQ. V dropped 0 bases and J dropped 5 bases, with 8 bases sitting between them. CDR3 nucleotide sequence: TGCGCCAGCAGCTTGGCTGACAGTTATGGCTACACCTTC. The encoded protein is CASSLADSYGYTF.

V usage is TRBV5-5 and J usage is TRBJ1-2; no clear D. Germline assignment: CDR1 SGHKS and CDR2 YYEKEE (reference sequence). V was clipped by 4 bases and J by 5 bases, with 27 bases between them. The CDR3 is made up of 18 amino acids. The CDR3 protein is CASSPPPVEAGSLYGYTF. In nucleotides, the CDR3 is TGTGCCAGCAGCCCCCCCCCGGTGGAGGCAGGCTCGCTTTATGGCTACACCTTC. Full variable domain (remainder filled in from reference TRBV5-5 and TRBJ1-2): DAGVTQSPTHLIKTRGQQVTLRCSPISGHKSVSWYQQVLGQGPQFIFQYYEKEERGRGNFPDRFSARQFPNYSSELNVNALLLGDSALYLCASSPPPVEAGSLYGYTFGSGTRLTVV.

This rearrangement joins TRBV3-1 (or the pseudogene TRBV3-2) to TRBJ1-5; TRBD1 might be the D (5 bases). The CDR3 sequence is 15 residues long. Germline lookup yields CDR1 LGHDT and CDR2 YNNKEL (reference sequence). The V end was cut by 4 bases, the J end by 4 bases, with 14 bases between. CDR3 residues: CASSPSGGGNQPQHF. The CDR3 DNA sequence: TGTGCCAGCAGCCCATCCGGCGGGGGGAATCAGCCCCAGCATTTT.

The chain links TRBV20-1 to TRBJ1-1; D call uncertain. CDR3 size: 14 residues. Germline V lookup: CDR1 DFQATT, CDR2 SNEGSKA (reference sequence). The germline V and J ends were trimmed by 3 bases and 1 base, with 12 bases remaining between them. For the CDR3, the DNA is TGCAGTGCTAGTAACGTAGCGAAGAACACTGAAGCTTTCTTT. Residues: CSASNVAKNTEAFF.

V usage is TRBV6-5 and J usage is TRBJ2-1, with TRBD2 matching over 9 bases. Germline values: CDR1 MNHEY, CDR2 SVGAGI. CDR3 length equals 15 residues. V gave up 6 bases and J gave up 5 bases; unmatched junction bases: 8. The chain's CDR3 is CASRPSGAFNNEQFF. The CDR3 DNA sequence: TGTGCCAGCAGACCTAGCGGGGCTTTCAACAATGAGCAGTTCTTC.

The chain combines TRBV5-1 with TRBJ2-2; TRBD2 matches 12 bases. CDR3 length: 15 residues. Per the germline V gene, CDR1 is SGHRS and CDR2 is YFSETQ. V lost 1 base and J lost 8; bases outside the gene matches: 3. The CDR3 coding sequence is TGCGCCAGCAGCTTGACTAGCGGGGGGTCAGGGGAGCTGTTTTTT. This gives the protein CASSLTSGGSGELFF.

This clone appeared once. The chain uses TRBV2 and TRBJ1-5; D is possibly TRBD1 (6 bases). Between the trimmed V and J ends, which lost 6 bases and 0 bases, there was a span of 18 bases. This CDR3 has 17 residues. Germline V gene lookup returns CDR1 SNHLY and CDR2 FYNNEI. The CDR3 DNA is TGTGCCAGCAGCTTTACAAGAGGACAGCCTAGCAATCAGCCCCAGCATTTT. The encoded protein is CASSFTRGQPSNQPQHF.

This rearrangement joins TRBV5-6 to TRBJ1-1, with D hard to call. CDR3 size: 14 residues. Trimming left V 4 bases short and J 1 base short, with 11 bases between. Germline V gene sequence: CDR1 SGHDT, CDR2 YYEEEE. Written as DNA, the CDR3 is TGTGCCAGCAGCAGAGGGAGCACGAACACTGAAGCTTTCTTT. It yields the protein CASSRGSTNTEAFF.

The chain combines TRBV7-6 with TRBJ1-5, with D maybe TRBD1 (5 bases). V dropped 5 bases and J dropped 7 bases, with 18 bases sitting between them. CDR1 and CDR2 from the germline V gene are SGHVS and FNYEAQ. CDR3 length: 15 amino acids. The CDR3 reads CASSMGLPGEQPQHF. The CDR3 bases are TGTGCCAGCAGCATGGGACTTCCTGGGGAGCAGCCCCAGCATTTT.

The chain couples TRBV5-1 to TRBJ2-3, with D possibly matching TRBD1 (6 bases). Germline CDR1 SGHRS, CDR2 YFSETQ. Deletions cut 0 bases from V and 0 bases from J, with 8 bases between. The CDR3 sequence is 15 residues long. Here the CDR3 DNA reads TGCGCCAGCAGCTTGGAGGGGGTTAGCACAGATACGCAGTATTTT. Its protein is CASSLEGVSTDTQYF.

The table lists this clone with a count of one. The chain has TRBV5-1 and TRBJ2-3; 10 nucleotides align to TRBD1. This CDR3 is built from 16 residues. Per germline, CDR1 SGHRS and CDR2 YFSETQ. The J segment lost 3 bases and the V segment lost 4 bases, leaving 8 bases of the junction unmatched. The CDR3 coding sequence is TGCGCCAGCAGCCTGGGACAGGGGCTTTCTACAGATACGCAGTATTTT. It is translated as CASSLGQGLSTDTQYF.

The chain links TRBV6-5 to TRBJ1-3, with TRBD1 as a possible D gene (6 bases). Germline V lookup: CDR1 MNHEY, CDR2 SVGAGI. This CDR3 has 14 residues. The V and J ends lost 5 bases and 6 bases respectively, with 14 bases between them. The DNA for the CDR3 is TGTGCCAGCAGTCATCGGACAGTGCCAAACACCATATATTTT. Protein product: CASSHRTVPNTIYF.